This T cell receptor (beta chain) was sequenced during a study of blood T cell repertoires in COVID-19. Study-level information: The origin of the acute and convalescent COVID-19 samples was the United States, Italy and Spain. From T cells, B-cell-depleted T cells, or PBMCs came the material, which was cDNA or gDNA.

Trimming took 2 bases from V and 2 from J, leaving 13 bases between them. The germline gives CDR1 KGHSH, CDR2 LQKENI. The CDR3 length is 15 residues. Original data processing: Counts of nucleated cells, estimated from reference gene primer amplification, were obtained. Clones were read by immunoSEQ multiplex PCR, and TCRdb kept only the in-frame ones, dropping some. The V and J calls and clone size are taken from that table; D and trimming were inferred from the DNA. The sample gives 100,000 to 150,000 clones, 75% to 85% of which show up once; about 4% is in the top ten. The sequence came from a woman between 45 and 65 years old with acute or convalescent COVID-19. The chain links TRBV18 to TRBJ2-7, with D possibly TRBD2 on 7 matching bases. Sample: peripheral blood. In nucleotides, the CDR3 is TGTGCCAGCTCACCATCGGGGGGCGTTACCTACGAGCAGTACTTC. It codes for CASSPSGGVTYEQYF.